The following is a TCR beta chain sequence with its context. Its antigen is undetermined. This entry is derived from a study of T cell responses to AZD1222 COVID-19 vaccine. Study-level information: Samples with a second dose at about 4 or about 12 weeks were pooled together. General study findings and limits: Seropositive at baseline were only a handful of AZD1222 recipients.

The repertoire was sequenced with immunoSEQ multiplex PCR; TCRdb's copy has only in-frame clones and lacks some. The sample records about 85,000 clones, 86% being singletons. CDR3 length equals 15 residues. Germline lookup yields CDR1 SGHTS and CDR2 YDEGEE. Trimming took 4 bases from V and 5 from J; bases not matched to a gene: 7. Sequencing was performed on peripheral blood, taken on day 0 of AZD1222 vaccination. The clonotype originates from an adult in good health. The chain is built from TRBV5-8 and TRBJ1-5; 9 nucleotides align to TRBD1. CDR3 residues: CASSAPGTGHQPQHF. The CDR3 DNA reads as TGTGCCAGCAGCGCGCCCGGGACAGGGCATCAGCCCCAGCATTTT.